The next 5 T cell receptor beta chains were all read from a single sample in a study of OX40 agonist ivuxolimab in advanced cancers. The data were produced by immunoSEQ multiplex PCR, yet TCRdb's version contains in-frame clones alone and is incomplete. The sample lists about 61,000 clones; more than 65% were seen once. The specimen comprised CD4+ or CD8+ T cells sorted from blood, sampled in a trial of the OX40 agonist ivuxolimab. All receptors come from an adult with an advanced solid tumor such as melanoma, head and neck, liver or kidney cancer.

Many counts were recorded for this clone. This rearrangement joins TRBV30 to TRBJ1-5; D unresolved. From germline, CDR1 is GTSNPN and CDR2 SVGIG (reference sequence). V was clipped by 2 bases and J by 4 bases, with 9 bases between them. The CDR3 is 13 residues long. This CDR3 reads CAWSRGFNQPQHF. CDR3 bases: TGTGCCTGGAGTCGAGGGTTTAATCAGCCCCAGCATTTT.

The rearrangement links TRBV5-1 to TRBJ2-5; no firm D call. With the DNA end fitting TRBJ2-7 better, the J assignment may be wrong. Per germline, CDR1 SGHRS and CDR2 YFSETQ. This CDR3 spans 13 amino acids. The CDR3 region is CASSLQSGYEQYF. The CDR3 DNA is TGCGCCAGCAGCCTGCAGTCGGGCTACGAGCAGTACTTC.

This clone was seen just once. This rearrangement joins TRBV10-3 to TRBJ2-5, with TRBD2 identical over 8 bases. The junction had 10 bases not matched to a gene; V was cut back by 1 base and J by 6 bases. The CDR3 loop spans 16 amino acids. CDR1 and CDR2 (germline): ENHRY, SYGVKD. CDR3 sequence: CAISELPAGVLKTQYF. In DNA form, the CDR3 reads TGTGCCATCAGTGAGTTGCCAGCGGGAGTCTTAAAGACCCAGTACTTC.

This chain uses TRBV2 with TRBJ2-2, with D tentatively TRBD1 (5 bases). V was clipped by 6 bases and J by 0 bases, with 11 bases between them. The CDR3 has 15 residues. Per the germline V gene, CDR1 is SNHLY and CDR2 is FYNNEI. This CDR3 reads CASSQGSANTGELFF. DNA for the CDR3: TGTGCCAGCAGCCAGGGATCCGCGAACACCGGGGAGCTGTTTTTT.

This clone was seen once. This chain connects TRBV19 to TRBJ2-5; the D call may be TRBD1 or TRBD2 (5 bases each). Looked up from germline, CDR1 is LNHDA and CDR2 is SQIVND (reference sequence). CDR3 length equals 17 residues. V dropped 6 bases and J dropped 2 bases, with 22 bases sitting between them. The DNA of the CDR3 is TGTGCCAGTAGCCTAGGGGAGACCGAATCCCCACAAGAGACCCAGTACTTC. It yields the protein CASSLGETESPQETQYF.